This T cell receptor (beta chain) was documented in a study of CD8+CD57+ T cells in acquired aplastic anemia. Study information: DNA recovered from sorted CD4+ and CD8+ cells had a mean of approximately 3.4 ug.

Broader study findings: Patients versus controls showed no significant CD8+ Simpson's diversity difference. Patients and controls had in common 25 to 35 CD8+ CDR3 sequences.

Profiles of TCR beta VDJ and CDR3 were generated from a genomic DNA template. TCRdb used MiXCR to reprocess the reads, holding one entry per CDR3 protein. The sample has some 220,000 distinct CDR3 sequences, 30% to 40% seen once. CDR1 and CDR2 from the germline V gene are MNHNS and SASEGT. V lost 5 bases and J lost 5, with 12 bases in between. CDR3 size: 14 residues. The sample holds many counts of this clonotype. Its target is not known. Sequences were obtained from sorted CD4+, CD8+, or CD8+CD57+ T cells (not recorded which) from PBMCs. The V call is TRBV6-1, the J call TRBJ2-2, with a possible D match to TRBD1 (5 bases). This receptor was taken from a human donor in good health, serving as a control. CDR3 DNA sequence: TGTGCCAGCAGTAAACTCACAGGAACCGGGGAGCTGTTTTTT. Protein: CASSKLTGTGELFF.